Following are 22 T cell receptor beta chains from one sample sequenced in a study of T cell responses to AZD1222 COVID-19 vaccine. Sequenced by immunoSEQ multiplex PCR; TCRdb stores in-frame clones only, minus some. The sample yields approximately 89,000 clones, about 93% seen once. The source material was peripheral blood, sampled on day 0 of MenACWY control vaccination. Receptors originate from an adult in good health.

The sample holds one count of this clone. The rearrangement links TRBV10-3 to TRBJ2-3; D gene ambiguous. V was clipped by 10 bases and J by 1 base, with 3 bases between them. The germline V gene has CDR1 ENHRY and CDR2 SYGVKD. CDR3 length: 10 residues. The CDR3 nucleotides are TGTGCCAGCGGCACAGATACGCAGTATTTT. The encoded protein is CASGTDTQYF.

This chain joins TRBV28 and TRBJ1-5; 9 bases match TRBD1. J gave up 0 bases and V 4 bases, and 4 bases lay outside the gene matches. This CDR3 has 16 amino acids. Germline values: CDR1 MDHEN, CDR2 SYDVKM. Written as DNA, the CDR3 is TGTGCCAGCAGTTCGCGACAGGGGGGTAGCAATCAGCCCCAGCATTTT. Its protein product is CASSSRQGGSNQPQHF.

The V call is TRBV6-1, the J call TRBJ2-6; D uncertain. The CDR3 loop spans 15 amino acids. The V end lost 4 bases, the J end lost 0 bases, and 7 bases lay between the germline ends. CDR1 and CDR2 from the germline V gene are MNHNS and SASEGT. This CDR3 reads CASSGSASGANVLTF. CDR3 coding DNA: TGTGCCAGCAGTGGGTCGGCCTCTGGGGCCAACGTCCTGACTTTC.

The genes are TRBV13 and TRBJ2-7; no clear D. The CDR3 totals 16 residues. The germline CDR1 and CDR2 sequences are PRHDT and FYEKMQ (reference sequence). The germline V and J ends were trimmed by 0 bases and 0 bases, with 12 bases remaining between them. CDR3 nucleotide sequence: TGTGCCAGCAGCTTAGGGGTGCCTAACCCCTCCTACGAGCAGTACTTC. Protein sequence: CASSLGVPNPSYEQYF.

V is TRBV2 and J is TRBJ2-7; perhaps TRBD2 as D (6 bases). CDR1 is SNHLY, CDR2 FYNNEI, per germline. The V and J ends lost 6 bases and 2 bases respectively, with 17 bases between them. CDR3 length: 15 amino acids. CDR3 protein: CASRRRRDGAYEQYF. CDR3 DNA: TGTGCCAGCAGGAGGCGGCGGGATGGGGCCTACGAGCAGTACTTC. The full variable domain, completed using reference TRBV2 and TRBJ2-7, is EPEVTQTPSHQVTQMGQEVILRCVPISNHLYFYWYRQILGQKVEFLVSFYNNEISEKSEIFDDQFSVERPDGSNFTLKIRSTKLEDSAMYFCASRRRRDGAYEQYFGPGTRLTVT.

This clone was seen only a few times. The chain carries TRBV5-6 and TRBJ2-5; D is uncertain. The CDR3 is made up of 16 amino acids. The V end was cut by 0 bases, the J end by 0 bases, with 12 bases between. Looked up from germline, CDR1 is SGHDT and CDR2 is YYEEEE. Here the CDR3 reads CASSLEPGRYQETQYF. The CDR3 nucleotides are TGTGCCAGCAGCTTGGAGCCGGGCAGGTACCAAGAGACCCAGTACTTC.

This clone showed up many times. V gene TRBV12-3 or TRBV12-4 combines with J gene TRBJ1-1, with no clear D. This CDR3 is 11 amino acids long. V was shortened by 6 bases and J by 8 bases, with 10 bases between the two germline ends. The CDR3 DNA reads as TGTGCCAGCAGCTCCGTCCTCGAAGCTTTCTTT. Its translation is CASSSVLEAFF.

The V gene is TRBV29-1, the J gene TRBJ2-2; D is possibly TRBD1 (5 bases). Trimming took 4 bases from V and 6 from J, leaving 21 bases between them. Looked up from germline, CDR1 is SQVTM and CDR2 is ANQGSEA. There are 16 residues in the CDR3. CDR3 nucleotides: TGCAGCGTTGTACATGGGGCAGACGGTAGGGCCGGGGAGCTGTTTTTT. Translating gives CSVVHGADGRAGELFF.

This chain uses TRBV6-5 with TRBJ1-1; TRBD1 is a possible D gene (5 bases). The germline gives CDR1 MNHEY, CDR2 SVGAGI. The V gene lost 5 bases and the J gene lost 3 bases, with 13 bases spanning the gap. The CDR3 contains 14 residues. The CDR3 is CASSTPRGYTEAFF. CDR3 nucleotide sequence: TGTGCCAGCAGTACCCCCCGGGGGTACACTGAAGCTTTCTTT.

The rearrangement uses TRBV9 and TRBJ2-7; TRBD2 agrees at 10 bases. Germline assignment: CDR1 SGDLS and CDR2 YYNGEE. Losses at the gene ends were 5 bases for V and 4 bases for J; bases not matched to a gene: 6. This CDR3 spans 14 amino acids. The CDR3 reads CASSRRTSGYEQYF. The CDR3 DNA follows: TGTGCCAGCAGTCGAAGGACTAGCGGATACGAGCAGTACTTC. The whole variable domain, filled in from reference TRBV9 and TRBJ2-7, reads DSGVTQTPKHLITATGQRVTLRCSPRSGDLSVYWYQQSLDQGLQFLIQYYNGEERAKGNILERFSAQQFPDLHSELNLSSLELGDSALYFCASSRRTSGYEQYFGPGTRLTVT.

The chain uses TRBV28 and TRBJ2-7; D gene unclear. Per germline, CDR1 MDHEN and CDR2 SYDVKM. V dropped 5 bases and J dropped 3 bases, with 11 bases sitting between them. The CDR3 runs 13 residues. CDR3: CASSIGPRYEQYF. DNA for the CDR3: TGTGCCAGCAGTATAGGGCCACGCTACGAGCAGTACTTC.

This sequence joins TRBV30 and TRBJ2-7; maybe TRBD1 (6 bases). The CDR3 loop spans 12 amino acids. V was cut by 2 bases and J by 1 base, with 6 bases left in between. Germline V gene sequence: CDR1 GTSNPN, CDR2 SVGIG (reference sequence). The CDR3 nucleotides are TGTGCCTGGAGTACAGGGTCCTACGAGCAGTACTTC. Protein sequence: CAWSTGSYEQYF.

The chain is built from TRBV27 and TRBJ1-4; 7 nucleotides agree with TRBD1. The CDR3 covers 16 residues. V was clipped by 0 bases and J by 3 bases; unmatched bases: 4. Germline CDR1 and CDR2: MNHEY and SMNVEV (reference sequence). The CDR3 loop is CASSLSSGTANEKLFF. In DNA, the CDR3 is TGTGCCAGCAGTTTATCCTCCGGGACAGCTAATGAAAAACTGTTTTTT.

This clone was detected only once. The CDR3 sequence is CASSPPDREALGNTIYF. CDR3 in DNA: TGTGCCAGCTCACCACCGGACAGGGAGGCACTCGGAAACACCATATATTTT. The chain combines TRBV18 with TRBJ1-3; 8 nucleotides line up with TRBD1. The length of the CDR3 is 17 residues. V shed 0 bases and J 4 bases; nucleotides not matched to a gene: 8. Germline V gene sequence: CDR1 KGHSH, CDR2 LQKENI.

This rearrangement joins TRBV10-2 to TRBJ2-1; 7 nucleotides match TRBD2. This CDR3 contains 14 residues. V trimming: 7 bases; J trimming: 8 bases; junction bases outside the gene matches: 11. Germline values: CDR1 WSHSY, CDR2 SAAADI. The CDR3 reads CASTPGGGIDEQFF. In nucleotides, the CDR3 is TGCGCCAGCACCCCCGGGGGAGGGATTGATGAGCAGTTCTTC.

The V gene is TRBV10-1, the J gene TRBJ1-3; D remains ambiguous. The CDR3 runs to 12 residues. V was pared by 8 bases and J by 4 bases, with 9 bases between. Germline V gives CDR1 WNHNN, CDR2 SYGVQD (reference sequence). As DNA, the CDR3 is TGCGCCAGCTCGGGAGTCGGAAACACCATATATTTT. It is translated as CASSGVGNTIYF.

V is TRBV2 and J is TRBJ1-3; D is unresolved. This CDR3 comprises 18 residues. Trimming took 0 bases from V and 0 from J, leaving 15 bases between them. CDR1 and CDR2 from the germline V gene are SNHLY and FYNNEI. The CDR3 spells CASSEARGVRLSGNTIYF. The DNA for the CDR3 is TGTGCCAGCAGTGAAGCGCGTGGGGTCAGACTCTCTGGAAACACCATATATTTT. The whole variable domain, filled in from reference TRBV2 and TRBJ1-3, reads EPEVTQTPSHQVTQMGQEVILRCVPISNHLYFYWYRQILGQKVEFLVSFYNNEISEKSEIFDDQFSVERPDGSNFTLKIRSTKLEDSAMYFCASSEARGVRLSGNTIYFGEGSWLTVV.

The chain joins TRBV7-2 to TRBJ2-1; 10 bases fit TRBD1. Germline V gene data show CDR1 as SGHTA and CDR2 as FQGNSA. V gave up 6 bases and J gave up 3 bases; unmatched junction bases: 5. CDR3 length equals 15 residues. The CDR3 sequence: CASSSGTGDYNEQFF. The CDR3, as DNA: TGTGCCAGCAGTTCCGGGACAGGGGACTACAATGAGCAGTTCTTC.

V is TRBV11-2 and J is TRBJ2-5, with 11 bases lining up with TRBD1. Trimming cost V 5 bases and J 3 bases; bases outside gene matches: 8. The CDR3 totals 16 residues. From germline, CDR1 is SGHAT and CDR2 FQNNGV. CDR3 sequence (DNA): TGTGCCAGCAGCCAAACCGGGACAGGGGGGGAAGAGACCCAGTACTTC. Translated: CASSQTGTGGEETQYF.

The CDR3 loop is CASSFGGVGETQYF. For the CDR3, the DNA is TGTGCCAGCAGCTTTGGCGGGGTTGGAGAGACCCAGTACTTC. The gene calls are TRBV11-2 and TRBJ2-5; TRBD2 might be the D (6 bases). CDR1 and CDR2 from the germline V gene are SGHAT and FQNNGV. V dropped 3 bases and J dropped 4 bases, with 12 bases sitting between them. This CDR3 comprises 14 residues.

The chain recombines TRBV7-9 with TRBJ1-1; no definite D call. Looked up from germline, CDR1 is SEHNR and CDR2 is FQNEAQ (reference sequence). CDR3 size: 12 residues. V was pared by 0 bases and J by 6 bases, with 5 bases between. The CDR3, as DNA: TGTGCCAGCAGCTTAGCAGGGCCTGAAGCTTTCTTT. Its translation is CASSLAGPEAFF.

CDR3 sequence: CASSLIPSGQPQHF. The CDR3 DNA is TGTGCCAGCAGTTTAATACCCTCAGGACAGCCCCAGCATTTT. The chain couples TRBV27 to TRBJ1-5; no clear D. V lost 2 bases to trimming and J lost 7 bases, with 12 bases between them. This CDR3 region has 14 residues. Germline V CDR1 and CDR2: MNHEY, SMNVEV (reference sequence).